Following are 19 T cell receptor beta chains from one sample sequenced in a study of blood T cell repertoires in COVID-19. The method was immunoSEQ multiplex PCR; TCRdb's version includes in-frame clones alone and lacks a portion of them. The repertoire has around 700,000 clones, about 90% of them found once; the top ten carry roughly 0.25%. Sample: peripheral blood. All receptors come from a woman younger than 35 with acute or convalescent COVID-19.

The genes are TRBV3-1 (or the pseudogene TRBV3-2) and TRBJ1-4; D is perhaps TRBD1 (6 bases). Germline V gives CDR1 LGHDT, CDR2 YNNKEL (reference sequence). The CDR3 has 17 residues. The germline V and J ends were trimmed by 1 base and 5 bases, with 17 bases remaining between them. The CDR3 DNA reads as TGTGCCAGCAGCCAAGTTTGGGGCACAGGGTCCAATGAAAAACTGTTTTTT. Translated: CASSQVWGTGSNEKLFF.

The rearrangement links TRBV27 to TRBJ2-7; 9 bases agree with TRBD2. The CDR3 consists of 17 residues. Per the germline V gene, CDR1 is MNHEY and CDR2 is SMNVEV (reference sequence). Trimming at V came to 0 bases and at J to 6 bases, leaving 12 bases not matched to a gene. CDR3 loop: CASSLSPPSGVVGEQYF. The DNA of the CDR3 is TGTGCCAGCAGTTTATCGCCCCCTAGCGGGGTTGTGGGCGAGCAGTACTTC.

The CDR3 is CASSEETSHPYNEQFF. In DNA, the CDR3 is TGTGCCAGCAGCGAAGAGACTAGCCATCCATACAATGAGCAGTTCTTC. The chain carries TRBV21-1 and TRBJ2-1; no check of the table's D call, TRBD2, against the DNA was made. TRBV21-1 is a pseudogene. The CDR3 contains 16 residues.

The rearrangement joins TRBV11-2 to TRBJ2-1, with D perhaps matching TRBD1 (5 bases). Germline V gene lookup returns CDR1 SGHAT and CDR2 FQNNGV. This CDR3 contains 13 residues. V lost 5 bases and J lost 11, with 16 bases in between. The CDR3 region is CASSRQSKGQQFF. The CDR3, as DNA: TGTGCCAGCAGCAGACAGTCAAAGGGTCAGCAGTTCTTC.

The chain joins TRBV2 to TRBJ1-2, with D tentatively TRBD1 (6 bases). The CDR3 spans 12 residues. From germline, CDR1 is SNHLY and CDR2 FYNNEI. V gave up 7 bases and J gave up 5 bases, with 11 bases separating them. The CDR3 DNA sequence: TGTGCCAGCAATGAGCAGGGGTATGGCTACACCTTC. This translates into CASNEQGYGYTF.

The chain has TRBV7-9 and TRBJ1-1; TRBD1 agrees at 8 bases. The V gene end was trimmed by 4 bases and the J gene end by 5 bases; junction bases not matched to a gene: 6. Germline V gene data show CDR1 as SEHNR and CDR2 as FQNEAQ (reference sequence). There are 14 residues in the CDR3. The CDR3 sequence: CASSSRQGRTEAFF. Here the CDR3 DNA reads TGTGCCAGCAGCTCTCGACAGGGGAGAACTGAAGCTTTCTTT.

This clone showed up just a few times. This chain links TRBV7-8 with TRBJ1-5, with D uncertain. The CDR3 runs to 14 residues. With 0 bases removed from V and 2 bases from J, the gap between germline ends came to 5 bases. Germline assignment: CDR1 SGHVS and CDR2 FQNEAQ. The DNA for the CDR3 is TGTGCCAGCAGCTTAGCCGGTGGCAATCAGCCCCAGCATTTT. As protein: CASSLAGGNQPQHF.

The chain employs TRBV29-1 and TRBJ1-3, with 8 bases fitting TRBD1. In germline, CDR1 is SQVTM, CDR2 ANQGSEA. Trimming cost V 6 bases and J 2 bases; bases outside gene matches: 9. This CDR3 contains 15 residues. CDR3 coding DNA: TGCAGCGTCCTCTTAGTGGACAGGGCTGGAAACACCATATATTTT. This sequence encodes CSVLLVDRAGNTIYF.

A single count supports this clone. The V gene is TRBV5-1, the J gene TRBJ1-2; possible D gene TRBD1, 5 bases. The germline V and J ends were trimmed by 0 bases and 4 bases, with 10 bases remaining between them. The germline V gene has CDR1 SGHRS and CDR2 YFSETQ. The CDR3 is 14 residues long. CDR3 DNA: TGCGCCAGCAGCTTGGGTGCGACAGCCTATGGCTACACCTTC. Protein: CASSLGATAYGYTF.

The gene calls are TRBV28 and TRBJ1-5, with a tentative D call TRBD1 (6 bases). The CDR3 sequence is 15 residues long. Germline values: CDR1 MDHEN, CDR2 SYDVKM. Trimming left V 4 bases short and J 0 bases short, with 10 bases between. The CDR3 protein is CASSSGHTSNQPQHF. The CDR3, as DNA: TGTGCCAGCAGTTCGGGACATACTAGCAATCAGCCCCAGCATTTT.

This chain uses TRBV28 with TRBJ1-1; D unclear. CDR3 length: 11 residues. Trimming pared 4 bases from V and 7 bases from J, leaving 7 bases between. CDR1 is MDHEN, CDR2 SYDVKM, per germline. CDR3 sequence (DNA): TGTGCCAGCAGTTCCAGACTTGAAGCTTTCTTT. Translated: CASSSRLEAFF.

The J gene is TRBJ1-1, the V gene TRBV6-4; 9 positions agree with TRBD1. V lost 7 bases to trimming and J lost 7 bases; unmatched junction nucleotides: 13. CDR1 MRHNA and CDR2 SNTAGT come from the germline V gene. This CDR3 has 15 residues. CDR3 protein: CASTNPGQGFSEAFF. The CDR3 nucleotides read TGTGCCAGCACTAACCCGGGACAGGGTTTTAGTGAAGCTTTCTTT.

The chain recombines TRBV30 with TRBJ1-2; D possibly corresponds to TRBD1 (5 bases). V shed 3 bases and J shed 10 bases, with 24 bases lying between them. This CDR3 region has 15 residues. CDR1 is GTSNPN, CDR2 SVGIG, per germline (reference sequence). As DNA, the CDR3 is TGTGCCTGGAGGGTTATGGGCGGGGGACGGCTGGACTACACCTTC. Translated, it gives CAWRVMGGGRLDYTF.

The V gene is TRBV5-5, the J gene TRBJ1-1, with D possibly TRBD1 on 5 matching bases. This CDR3 region has 14 residues. The V gene's germline CDR1 is SGHKS and CDR2 YYEKEE (reference sequence). The V and J ends lost 4 bases and 5 bases respectively, with 15 bases between them. Here the CDR3 DNA reads TGTGCCAGCAGCCACTTATGGGGCGCGACTGAAGCTTTCTTT. Translated: CASSHLWGATEAFF.

The chain carries TRBV5-5 and TRBJ2-2; TRBD1 matches 11 bases. V dropped 2 bases and J dropped 7; count of bases not matched to a gene: 7. CDR1 and CDR2 from the germline V gene are SGHKS and YYEKEE (reference sequence). There are 16 residues in the CDR3. The CDR3 loop reads CASSLRPGQGVGELFF. DNA of the CDR3: TGTGCCAGCAGCTTACGCCCGGGACAGGGGGTCGGGGAGCTGTTTTTT. The variable domain in full, with the rest retrieved from reference TRBV5-5 and TRBJ2-2, is DAGVTQSPTHLIKTRGQQVTLRCSPISGHKSVSWYQQVLGQGPQFIFQYYEKEERGRGNFPDRFSARQFPNYSSELNVNALLLGDSALYLCASSLRPGQGVGELFFGEGSRLTVL.

The chain links TRBV9 to TRBJ2-7, with D unclear. CDR3 size: 17 residues. The ends were cut back, 4 bases at V and 2 bases at J, with 22 bases in the middle. Germline CDR1 reads SGDLS; CDR2 reads YYNGEE. This chain's CDR3 is CASSPQGQAEATYEQYF. In DNA, the CDR3 is TGTGCCAGCAGCCCGCAAGGCCAGGCCGAAGCAACCTACGAGCAGTACTTC.

The chain recombines TRBV19 with TRBJ1-1; D possibly corresponds to TRBD1 (6 bases). The CDR3 is 15 residues long. Germline-derived CDR1 and CDR2 are LNHDA and SQIVND (reference sequence). V was shortened by 4 bases and J by 0 bases, with 12 bases between the two germline ends. The chain's CDR3 is CASSTPQGMNTEAFF. DNA for the CDR3: TGTGCCAGTAGTACCCCACAGGGCATGAACACTGAAGCTTTCTTT. Based on the CDR3 plus reference TRBV19 and TRBJ1-1, the full variable domain is DGGITQSPKYLFRKEGQNVTLSCEQNLNHDAMYWYRQDPGQGLRLIYYSQIVNDFQKGDIAEGYSVSREKKESFPLTVTSAQKNPTAFYLCASSTPQGMNTEAFFGQGTRLTVV.

The J gene is TRBJ1-4, the V gene TRBV30; TRBD1 matches 7 bases. This CDR3 spans 16 amino acids. Germline V CDR1 and CDR2: GTSNPN, SVGIG (reference sequence). V trimming: 5 bases; J trimming: 4 bases; junction bases outside the gene matches: 13. In DNA form, the CDR3 reads TGTGCCTGGTCTCCTCTCGGGACAGCAAATAATGAAAAACTGTTTTTT. This translates into CAWSPLGTANNEKLFF.

The chain joins TRBV24-1 to TRBJ1-2; 12 bases line up with TRBD1. The CDR3 length is 18 residues. The V gene end was trimmed by 0 bases and the J gene end by 8 bases; junction bases not matched to a gene: 12. Germline V gene data show CDR1 as KGHDR and CDR2 as SFDVKD. The CDR3 bases are TGTGCCACCAGTGATTTGCAAATGAGGGGACAGGGGGCGGGAGGCTACACCTTC. Encoded protein: CATSDLQMRGQGAGGYTF.